This T cell receptor (beta chain) was sequenced for a study of brain T cells in children with intractable seizures. Study results and caveats: Pre-surgery blood may have been undersampled, hiding some clones. HCMV serostatus was not known, and viral specificity came from CDR3 similarity only.

Sequencing was performed with immunoSEQ multiplex PCR; in TCRdb, only in-frame clones are kept and a portion is missing. The sample lists about 340,000 clones, 93% occurring once. Comment on this clone: Its matching antigen is unknown.

Germline CDR1 SGHTA, CDR2 FQGNSA. Between the trimmed V and J ends, which lost 1 base and 6 bases, there was a span of 18 bases. The CDR3 has 17 amino acids. Regarding time point: blood from clinic visit 5 months post-surgery; TSC patient then seizure free. The sequenced cases were selected for having the highest brain T cell transcript signatures. Patients received at least one anti-epileptic drug before surgery. The origin of this receptor is a boy under two years old with tuberous sclerosis and intractable seizures. The chain recombines TRBV7-2 with TRBJ2-2; D is perhaps TRBD1 (6 bases). The sequencing here drew on peripheral blood, taken roughly 5 months after surgery. CDR3 amino acids: CASSLVPDRPWAGELFF. CDR3 DNA: TGTGCCAGCAGCTTAGTTCCGGACAGACCATGGGCCGGGGAGCTGTTTTTT.